The entry that follows covers one T cell receptor (beta chain) sequence. Its antigen is unknown. No quality values exist for individual bases; no much larger clone is one base distant. The collaborating institutions used their own protocols to collect whole blood in K2EDTA tubes. For TCRbeta analysis, collaborators shipped samples in one of three forms: frozen whole blood, isolated PBMCs, or DNA extracted from either of those sample types. V and J lose 5 bases and 7 bases, and a span of 20 bases separates them. Its CDR3 holds 15 amino acids, cysteine through phenylalanine. Just the 45-base CDR3 DNA is kept, in frame starting at base 1. The germline V gene specifies SGHDN as CDR1 and FVKESK as CDR2. The data derive from a study of blood T cell repertoires in COVID-19 (dated by TCRdb to 2018 to 2021). The study in broad terms: Samples covering the acute and convalescent phases of COVID-19 were provided by collaborators in the United States, Italy and Spain. The material from the prospective study consisted of cDNA or gDNA derived from T cells, B-cell-depleted T cells, or PBMCs. Deeply sampled blood TCRbeta repertoires from subjects exposed to, actively infected with, or recovered from COVID-19 were included in the dataset. HLA class I and class II types, where available, came from metadata supplied by the sample provider rather than from assay-based typing. Nearly every sample came with metadata listing a de-identified subject ID, COVID-19 status, age in years and sex. The samples were drawn from two sources: the first 160 participants of the ongoing ImmuneRACE study, and 950 to 1,500 subjects contributed by 6 global collaborators. The repertoires were made available in a free public database intended to serve as a resource for research on the immune response to SARS-CoV-2.

TCRbeta CDR3 regions were amplified from genomic DNA using the immunoSEQ Assay, a bias-controlled multiplex PCR. Regarding the original processing steps: Nucleated cell counts per sample were estimated from amplification of reference gene primers within the assay. Sequence reads were collapsed and filtered to measure the absolute abundance of every unique TCRbeta CDR3 rearrangement. For each sample, productive Simpson clonality was calculated as the square root of Simpson's diversity index across productive rearrangements. The table comes from immuneACCESS by way of TCRdb, which keeps in-frame sequences with V and J called. Part of the clones is missing from these tables; in studies checked, under half for an unresolved V gene and the rest for unknown reasons. V and J calls and clone size are as listed in that table; D and trimming were resolved from the DNA. Counted in this sample were 150,000 to 200,000 clones; roughly 90% of them appeared once. In total, the top ten clones hold around 7% of the sample.

Points the paper makes about the study in general: How much clinical and demographic metadata was included differed by source and by participant, and the metadata was provided uncurated.

The sample was peripheral blood. The clonotype originates from a man aged 35-49 years with acute or convalescent COVID-19. The sequence is built from TRBV14 and TRBJ1-2, and TRBD1 may be the D gene, going by 6 matching bases. CDR3 region: CASSSRLTGSGGYTF. In nucleotides, the sequence is TGTGCCAGCAGCTCACGACTAACAGGGTCGGGTGGCTACACCTTC.